This T cell receptor beta chain was retrieved from a study of T cell responses to AZD1222 COVID-19 vaccine. Study summary: Both about-4-week and about-12-week second-dose recipients were combined.

Findings and limits, study-wide: Spike-specific TCR breadth and depth rose after two AZD1222 doses.

The data were produced by immunoSEQ multiplex PCR, yet TCRdb's version contains in-frame clones alone and is incomplete. The table lists some 120,000 clones, about 83% of them singletons. This CDR3 contains 20 residues. V dropped 0 bases and J dropped 4; count of bases not matched to a gene: 15. The germline V gene encodes CDR1 SGHAT and CDR2 FQNNGV. On this clone: What it binds is not known.

The sequencing used peripheral blood, collected on day 0 of AZD1222 vaccination. The V and J genes are TRBV11-2 and TRBJ1-1; TRBD1 matches at 12 bases. This TCR came from an adult in good health. The DNA for the CDR3 is TGTGCCAGCAGCTTAGAATATTGGAGTGGGACAGGGGGCACGGGCACTGAAGCTTTCTTT. Its translation is CASSLEYWSGTGGTGTEAFF. Filled out from reference TRBV11-2 and TRBJ1-1, the complete variable domain reads EAGVAQSPRYKIIEKRQSVAFWCNPISGHATLYWYQQILGQGPKLLIQFQNNGVVDDSQLPKDRFSAERLKGVDSTLKIQPAKLEDSAVYLCASSLEYWSGTGGTGTEAFFGQGTRLTVV.